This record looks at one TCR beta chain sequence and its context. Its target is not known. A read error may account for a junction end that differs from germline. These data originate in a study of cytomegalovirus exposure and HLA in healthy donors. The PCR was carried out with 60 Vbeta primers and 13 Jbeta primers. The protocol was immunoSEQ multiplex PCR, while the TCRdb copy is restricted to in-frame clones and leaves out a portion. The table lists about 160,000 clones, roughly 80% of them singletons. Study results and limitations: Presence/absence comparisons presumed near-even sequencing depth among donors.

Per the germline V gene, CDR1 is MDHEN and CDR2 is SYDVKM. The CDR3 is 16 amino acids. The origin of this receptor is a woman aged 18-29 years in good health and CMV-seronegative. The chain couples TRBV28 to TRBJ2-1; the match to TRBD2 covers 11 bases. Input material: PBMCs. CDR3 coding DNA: TGTGCCAGCAGGACTAGCGGGATTAGAGCGTACAGTGAGCAGTTCTTC. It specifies CASRTSGIRAYSEQFF.